This TCR beta chain was observed in a study of T cell responses to AZD1222 COVID-19 vaccine. The method was immunoSEQ multiplex PCR; TCRdb's version includes in-frame clones alone and lacks a portion of them. Among 150,000 or so clones listed, over 75% were seen once. Findings and caveats of the study: Just a handful of AZD1222 recipients were seropositive at baseline. The study reported that nearly half of spike-specific TCRs target unmutated variant regions.

This clone was detected once. Its antigen is unidentified. CDR1 and CDR2 (germline): SGHNT, YENEEA. Deletions cut 6 bases from V and 8 bases from J, with 17 bases between. The CDR3 has 15 amino acids. This clonotype originated in an adult in good health. The chain links TRBV11-3 to TRBJ1-6; D is uncertain. The sample consisted of peripheral blood, taken on day 0 of AZD1222 vaccination. The CDR3: CASRARRQWDSPLHF. CDR3 nucleotides: TGTGCCAGCAGGGCGCGACGACAATGGGATTCACCCCTCCACTTT.